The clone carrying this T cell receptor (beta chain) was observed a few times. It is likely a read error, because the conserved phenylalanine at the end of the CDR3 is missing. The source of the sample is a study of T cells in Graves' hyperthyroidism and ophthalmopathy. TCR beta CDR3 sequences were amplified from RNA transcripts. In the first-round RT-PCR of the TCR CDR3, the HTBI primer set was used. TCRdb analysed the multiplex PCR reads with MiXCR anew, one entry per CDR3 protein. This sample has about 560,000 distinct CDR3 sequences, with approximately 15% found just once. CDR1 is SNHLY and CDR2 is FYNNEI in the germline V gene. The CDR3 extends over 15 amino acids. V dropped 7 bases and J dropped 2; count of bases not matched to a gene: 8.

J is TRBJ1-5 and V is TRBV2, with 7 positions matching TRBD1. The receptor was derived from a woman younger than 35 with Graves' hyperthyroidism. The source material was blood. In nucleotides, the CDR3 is TGTGCCAGCACGCGACAGGGCCGAGGCAATCAGCCCCAGCATCTT. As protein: CASTRQGRGNQPQHL.